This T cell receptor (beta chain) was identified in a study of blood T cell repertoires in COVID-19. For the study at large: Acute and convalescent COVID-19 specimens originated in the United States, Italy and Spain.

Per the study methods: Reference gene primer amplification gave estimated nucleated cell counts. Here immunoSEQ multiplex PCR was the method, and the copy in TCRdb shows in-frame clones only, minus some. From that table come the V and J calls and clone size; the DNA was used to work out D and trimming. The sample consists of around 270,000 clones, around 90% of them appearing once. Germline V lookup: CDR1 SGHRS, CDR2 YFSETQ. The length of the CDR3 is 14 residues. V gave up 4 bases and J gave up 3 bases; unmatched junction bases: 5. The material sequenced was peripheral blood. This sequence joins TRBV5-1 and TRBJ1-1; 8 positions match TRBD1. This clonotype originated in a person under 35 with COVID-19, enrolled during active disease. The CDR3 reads CASSGGQGYTEAFF. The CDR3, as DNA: TGCGCCAGCAGCGGAGGACAGGGTTACACTGAAGCTTTCTTT. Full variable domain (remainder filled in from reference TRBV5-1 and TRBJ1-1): KAGVTQTPRYLIKTRGQQVTLSCSPISGHRSVSWYQQTPGQGLQFLFEYFSETQRNKGNFPGRFSGRQFSNSRSEMNVSTLELGDSALYLCASSGGQGYTEAFFGQGTRLTVV.